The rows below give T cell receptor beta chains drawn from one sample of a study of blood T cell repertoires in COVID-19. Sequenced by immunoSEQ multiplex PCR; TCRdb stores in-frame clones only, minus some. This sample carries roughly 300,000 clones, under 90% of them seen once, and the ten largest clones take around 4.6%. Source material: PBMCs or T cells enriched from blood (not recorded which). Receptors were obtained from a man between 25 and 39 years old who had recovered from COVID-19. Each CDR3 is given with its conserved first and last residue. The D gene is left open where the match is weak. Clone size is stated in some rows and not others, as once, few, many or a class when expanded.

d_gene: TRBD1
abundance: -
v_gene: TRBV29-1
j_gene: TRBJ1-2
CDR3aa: CSVEGLSGQGYGYTF
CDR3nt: TGCAGCGTTGAAGGTCTTTCGGGACAGGGGTATGGCTACACCTTC

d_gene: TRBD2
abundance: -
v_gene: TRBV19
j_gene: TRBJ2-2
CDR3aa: CASSIGSGRGGELFF
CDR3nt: TGTGCCAGTAGTATAGGTAGCGGGAGAGGCGGGGAGCTGTTTTTT

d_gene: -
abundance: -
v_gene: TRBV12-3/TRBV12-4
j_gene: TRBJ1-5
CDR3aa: CASSLLTGRAQHF
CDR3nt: TGTGCCAGCAGTTTATTGACGGGTCGGGCCCAGCATTTT

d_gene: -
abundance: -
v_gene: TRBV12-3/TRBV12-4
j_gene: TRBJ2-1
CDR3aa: CASSLDLTAEQFF
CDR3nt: TGTGCCAGCAGTTTAGACCTAACCGCCGAGCAGTTCTTC

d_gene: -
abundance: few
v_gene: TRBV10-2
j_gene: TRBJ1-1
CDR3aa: CASSDRGNTEAFF
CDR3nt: TGCGCCAGCAGTGACAGGGGGAACACTGAAGCTTTCTTT

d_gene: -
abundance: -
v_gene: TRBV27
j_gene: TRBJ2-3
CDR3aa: CASSFYGGTDTQYF
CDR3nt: TGTGCCAGCAGTTTCTATGGAGGCACAGATACGCAGTATTTT

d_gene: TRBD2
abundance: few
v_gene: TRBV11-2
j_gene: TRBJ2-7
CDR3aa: CASSQMAGDTYEQYF
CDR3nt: TGTGCCAGCAGTCAGATGGCGGGAGACACCTACGAGCAGTACTTC

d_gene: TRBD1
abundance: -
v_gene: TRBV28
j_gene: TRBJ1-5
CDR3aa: CASSLSTGGRQPQHF
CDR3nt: TGTGCCAGCAGTCTAAGCACAGGGGGCAGGCAGCCCCAGCATTTT

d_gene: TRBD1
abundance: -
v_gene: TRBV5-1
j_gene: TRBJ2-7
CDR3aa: CASSSSGQGMDEQYF
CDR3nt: TGCGCCAGCAGCTCCTCGGGACAGGGAATGGACGAGCAGTACTTC

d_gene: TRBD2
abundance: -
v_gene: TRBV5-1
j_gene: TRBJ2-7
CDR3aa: CASSVGLSGGSSYEQYF
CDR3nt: TGCGCCAGCAGCGTCGGACTAAGCGGCGGGAGCTCCTACGAGCAGTACTTC

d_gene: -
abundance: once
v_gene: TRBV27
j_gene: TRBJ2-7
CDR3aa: CASMEWQGGSYEQYF
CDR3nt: TGTGCCAGCATGGAATGGCAGGGTGGGTCCTACGAGCAGTACTTC

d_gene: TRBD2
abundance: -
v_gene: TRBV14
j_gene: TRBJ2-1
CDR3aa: CASSQQLAGWNEQFF
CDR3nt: TGTGCCAGCAGCCAACAACTAGCGGGGTGGAATGAGCAGTTCTTC

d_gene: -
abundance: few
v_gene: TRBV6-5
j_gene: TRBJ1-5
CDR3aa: CASSYRQGGNQPQHF
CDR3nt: TGTGCCAGCAGTTATAGGCAGGGTGGGAATCAGCCCCAGCATTTT

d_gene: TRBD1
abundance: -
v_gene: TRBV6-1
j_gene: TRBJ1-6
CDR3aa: CASSEPGQGAGSPLHF
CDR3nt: TGTGCCAGCAGTGAACCCGGACAGGGCGCAGGATCACCCCTCCACTTT

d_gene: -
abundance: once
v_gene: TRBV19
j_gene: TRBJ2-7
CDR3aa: CASSLRDRYGHEQYF
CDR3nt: TGTGCCAGTAGTCTACGAGACAGGTACGGACACGAGCAGTACTTC

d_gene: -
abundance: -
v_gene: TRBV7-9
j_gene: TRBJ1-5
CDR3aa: CASSLGRQPQHF
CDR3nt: TGTGCCAGCAGCTTAGGTCGGCAGCCCCAGCATTTT

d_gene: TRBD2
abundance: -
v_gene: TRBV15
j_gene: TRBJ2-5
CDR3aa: CATSRDQTSGRRETQYF
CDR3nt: TGTGCCACCAGCAGAGATCAAACTAGCGGGCGGCGAGAGACCCAGTACTTC

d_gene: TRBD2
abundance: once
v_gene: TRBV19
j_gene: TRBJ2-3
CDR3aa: CASSTVGLAGRTDTQYF
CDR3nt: TGTGCCAGTAGTACCGTTGGACTAGCGGGTCGCACAGATACGCAGTATTTT

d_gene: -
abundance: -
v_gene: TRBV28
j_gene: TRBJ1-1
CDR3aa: CASSLRGGNTEAFF
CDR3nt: TGTGCCAGCAGTCTCCGGGGTGGGAACACTGAAGCTTTCTTT

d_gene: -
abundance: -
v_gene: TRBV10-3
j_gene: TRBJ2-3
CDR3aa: CAIRDQAVTDTQYF
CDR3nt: TGTGCCATCAGGGATCAAGCGGTAACAGATACGCAGTATTTT